The clone carrying this TCR beta chain was detected a few times. The antigen is unknown. Each CDR3 protein gets one entry after TCRdb re-called the 5' RACE reads with MiXCR. The sample has 250,000 to 400,000 distinct CDR3 sequences, over 4% seen once. The data originate from a study of T cells after yellow fever vaccination. The CDR3 consists of 19 residues. The V end lost 4 bases, the J end lost 6 bases, and 30 bases lay between the germline ends. Germline V gives CDR1 SGHTA, CDR2 FQGNSA. Study-level results: The study found a weaker secondary response that peaked faster, day 5 versus 15. Primary-vaccination clones mostly resurfaced post-booster (96% CD4, approximately 90% CD8). Contaminants from the bulk population, in the form of abundant clonotypes, could be found in FACS-sorted repertoires.

This chain uses TRBV7-2 with TRBJ2-5, with TRBD1 as a possible D gene (6 bases). The sequencing here drew on PBMCs, taken 5 days after the yellow fever booster vaccination. The clonotype comes from a man between 18 and 35 years old who received the YFV17D yellow fever vaccine. CDR3 residues: CASSSGQYTLLAGVKTQYF. The CDR3 bases are TGTGCCAGCAGCTCCGGACAGTATACTCTCCTGGCGGGTGTAAAGACCCAGTACTTC.